The 24 T cell receptor beta chains given below trace back to one sample, sequenced in a study of cytomegalovirus exposure and HLA in healthy donors. The table came from immunoSEQ multiplex PCR; TCRdb's copy has only in-frame clones and leaves some out. The sample consists of a few hundred thousand clones, around four fifths of them appearing once. Sequenced material: PBMCs. These receptor sequences come from a woman aged 25 to 45 in good health and CMV-seropositive.

This clone came up a few times. The genes are TRBV19 and TRBJ1-2; the D is unclear. This CDR3 contains 12 residues. With 7 bases removed from V and 4 bases from J, the gap between germline ends came to 10 bases. The V gene's germline CDR1 is LNHDA and CDR2 SQIVND (reference sequence). Written as DNA, the CDR3 is TGTGCCAGTACCACTTCTGGCTATGGCTACACCTTC. It translates to CASTTSGYGYTF.

V is TRBV2 and J is TRBJ2-7; D is possibly TRBD1 (5 bases). Germline lookup yields CDR1 SNHLY and CDR2 FYNNEI. This CDR3 has 12 residues. Deletions cut 2 bases from V and 8 bases from J, with 10 bases between. CDR3 bases: TGTGCCAGCAGTGAAACCCCAGGGAAGCAGTACTTC. Translation: CASSETPGKQYF.

DNA for the CDR3: TGTGCCAGCAGCTTAACCTTTTTCGGAGATTACAGTATTAACTATGGCTACACCTTC. Amino acid sequence: CASSLTFFGDYSINYGYTF. J is TRBJ1-2 and V is TRBV11-2; D gene uncertain. The CDR3 spans 19 residues. V was clipped by 2 bases and J by 1 base, with 23 bases between them. Germline V CDR1 and CDR2: SGHAT, FQNNGV.

This chain connects TRBV6-6 to TRBJ2-7; D is perhaps TRBD1 (6 bases). CDR1 is MNHNY and CDR2 is SVGAGI in the germline V gene (reference sequence). Trimming took 4 bases from V and 6 from J, leaving 7 bases between them. This CDR3 spans 11 amino acids. CDR3 bases: TGTGCCAGCAGTTTACAGGGCGAGCAGTACTTC. Translating gives CASSLQGEQYF.

The CDR3 spells CAIRNGVGTASLETQYF. The CDR3 nucleotides read TGTGCCATCAGGAACGGAGTAGGGACAGCCTCTCTGGAGACCCAGTACTTC. This chain links TRBV10-3 with TRBJ2-5; 7 bases are a match to TRBD1. The CDR3 sequence is 17 residues long. Looked up from germline, CDR1 is ENHRY and CDR2 is SYGVKD. Germline trimming cut 6 bases from V and 5 bases from J; bases unmatched to any gene: 18.

The chain combines TRBV27 with TRBJ2-1, with a weak D call TRBD2 (6 bases). Trimming removed 0 bases from V and 7 bases from J, with 13 bases in between. Germline CDR1 reads MNHEY; CDR2 reads SMNVEV (reference sequence). The CDR3 is 15 residues long. The CDR3 protein is CASSLSPSVGNEQFF. The DNA for the CDR3 is TGTGCCAGCAGTTTATCTCCTAGCGTAGGGAATGAGCAGTTCTTC.

This chain connects TRBV7-6 to TRBJ1-2; 7 nucleotides agree with TRBD1. With V trimmed by 3 bases and J by 4 bases, 11 bases remained unmatched. This CDR3 is built from 16 residues. The germline gives CDR1 SGHVS, CDR2 FNYEAQ. The CDR3, as DNA: TGTGCCAGCAGCTTGGGGACAGTTCTAGGTGGCTATGGCTACACCTTC. It translates to CASSLGTVLGGYGYTF.

This chain uses TRBV29-1 with TRBJ1-2; possibly TRBD1 for D (5 bases). The ends were cut back, 2 bases at V and 3 bases at J, with 22 bases in the middle. Germline assignment: CDR1 SQVTM and CDR2 ANQGSEA. This CDR3 has 17 amino acids. The CDR3 protein is CSVEPIVRQSLDYGYTF. Here the CDR3 DNA reads TGCAGCGTTGAACCAATAGTTAGACAGAGCTTGGACTATGGCTACACCTTC.

V usage is TRBV27 and J usage is TRBJ1-1; no clear D gene. Germline CDR1 and CDR2: MNHEY and SMNVEV (reference sequence). The CDR3 spans 14 residues. V lost 6 bases to trimming and J lost 3 bases, with 14 bases between them. CDR3 in DNA: TGTGCCAGCAGCCGACTTAACACACACACTGAAGCTTTCTTT. This gives the protein CASSRLNTHTEAFF.

V gene TRBV2 combines with J gene TRBJ2-7, with D hard to call. Germline values: CDR1 SNHLY, CDR2 FYNNEI. Deletions cut 4 bases from V and 4 bases from J, with 11 bases between. CDR3 length: 13 residues. DNA for the CDR3: TGTGCCAGCAGTGTTAACAGAGAATACGAGCAGTACTTC. Amino acids: CASSVNREYEQYF.

Of note for this clone: Other DNA sequences in this specimen translate into the identical CDR3. The rearrangement joins TRBV4-3 to TRBJ1-5, with D perhaps TRBD1 (5 bases). Trimming shortened V by 0 bases and J by 2 bases, and 5 bases separated the two germline ends. Germline CDR1 reads LGHNA; CDR2 reads YSLEER. The CDR3 extends over 14 amino acids. The CDR3, as DNA: TGCGCCAGCAGCCAAGACAGGGGCAATCAGCCCCAGCATTTT. Amino acids: CASSQDRGNQPQHF.

This chain uses TRBV10-3 with TRBJ1-1; D is ambiguous. Trimming removed 9 bases at V and 6 bases at J, with 17 bases between. The CDR3 covers 13 residues. Germline assignment: CDR1 ENHRY and CDR2 SYGVKD. CDR3 DNA: TGTGCCATAAGACCTCTGGGGTTCTCTGAAGCTTTCTTT. It encodes CAIRPLGFSEAFF.

The CDR3 protein is CSGQPQQNEAFF. CDR3 bases: TGTTCGGGACAGCCCCAACAAAATGAAGCTTTCTTT. The V gene is TRBV30, the J gene TRBJ1-1; 7 bases agree with TRBD1. The CDR3 contains 12 residues. CDR1 GTSNPN and CDR2 SVGIG come from the germline V gene (reference sequence).

The chain carries TRBV2 and TRBJ2-7; D is perhaps TRBD1 (5 bases). This CDR3 contains 13 residues. From germline, CDR1 is SNHLY and CDR2 FYNNEI. Between the trimmed V and J ends, which lost 0 bases and 6 bases, there was a span of 9 bases. The CDR3 protein is CASSEALQGEQYF. In DNA form, the CDR3 reads TGTGCCAGCAGTGAAGCGCTTCAGGGCGAGCAGTACTTC.

This chain joins TRBV28 and TRBJ2-7; 9 nucleotides line up with TRBD2. The CDR3 sequence is 15 residues long. The V gene end was trimmed by 3 bases and the J gene end by 4 bases; junction bases not matched to a gene: 7. From germline, CDR1 is MDHEN and CDR2 SYDVKM. For the CDR3, the DNA is TGTGCCAGCAGTTTGGATCCCACTAGCGGGTACGAGCAGTACTTC. Residues: CASSLDPTSGYEQYF.

The V gene is TRBV13, the J gene TRBJ1-1, with D possibly being TRBD1 (6 bases). The germline V gene encodes CDR1 PRHDT and CDR2 FYEKMQ (reference sequence). The V gene lost 3 bases and the J gene lost 5 bases, with 7 bases spanning the gap. There are 12 residues in the CDR3. The CDR3 protein is CASSFRGTEAFF. In DNA form, the CDR3 reads TGTGCCAGCAGCTTCAGGGGTACTGAAGCTTTCTTT.

Only one count was recorded for this clone. J is TRBJ2-1 and V is TRBV9; either TRBD1 or TRBD2 may fit D (6 bases each). The germline V gene has CDR1 SGDLS and CDR2 YYNGEE. V was clipped by 0 bases and J by 4 bases, with 14 bases between them. The CDR3 loop spans 16 amino acids. The CDR3 loop is CASSVGGGGSYNEQFF. The CDR3 nucleotides read TGTGCCAGCAGCGTAGGAGGAGGGGGGAGTTACAATGAGCAGTTCTTC.

The chain couples TRBV5-1 to TRBJ1-5; no reliable D call. The V and J ends lost 1 base and 5 bases respectively, with 7 bases between them. This CDR3 comprises 13 residues. Germline V gene data show CDR1 as SGHRS and CDR2 as YFSETQ. In DNA form, the CDR3 reads TGCGCCAGCAGCTTGTCCTTGGATCAGCCCCAGCATTTT. Translating it yields CASSLSLDQPQHF.

The chain couples TRBV4-1 to TRBJ1-1; the D is unclear. The V gene's germline CDR1 is MGHRA and CDR2 YSYEKL. The germline V and J ends were trimmed by 1 base and 5 bases, with 8 bases remaining between them. The CDR3 totals 13 residues. CDR3 loop: CASSQGMGTEAFF. Here the CDR3 DNA reads TGCGCCAGCAGCCAAGGGATGGGTACTGAAGCTTTCTTT.

The chain recombines TRBV5-6 with TRBJ1-1, with 8 bases matching TRBD1. This CDR3 has 15 amino acids. Germline V gives CDR1 SGHDT, CDR2 YYEEEE. The ends lost 3 bases at V and 0 bases at J; junction bases unmatched: 4. CDR3 sequence: CASSWRTGLNTEAFF. CDR3 DNA: TGTGCCAGCAGCTGGAGGACAGGGTTGAACACTGAAGCTTTCTTT.

With regard to this clone: The sample contains more than one DNA sequence encoding this CDR3. CDR3 protein: CAWSVGGLYNEQFF. As DNA, the CDR3 is TGTGCCTGGAGTGTTGGGGGGCTTTACAATGAGCAGTTCTTC. V gene TRBV30 combines with J gene TRBJ2-1; D may match TRBD1 or TRBD2 (6 bases each). The CDR3 sequence is 14 residues long. The germline gives CDR1 GTSNPN, CDR2 SVGIG (reference sequence). V lost 0 bases and J 4 bases, leaving 10 bases between the germline ends.

The chain uses TRBV4-1 and TRBJ2-1; D is possibly TRBD1 (6 bases). The CDR3 has 14 amino acids. The germline V and J ends were trimmed by 4 bases and 10 bases, with 17 bases remaining between them. Germline V gives CDR1 MGHRA, CDR2 YSYEKL. CDR3 region: CASSRDPGAEEQFF. CDR3 nucleotides: TGCGCCAGCAGCCGAGACCCAGGGGCTGAGGAGCAGTTCTTC.

The rearrangement uses TRBV28 and TRBJ1-4; D remains ambiguous. CDR1 and CDR2 from the germline V gene are MDHEN and SYDVKM. V lost 5 bases, J lost 0 bases, and 7 bases lay in between. The CDR3 is 14 amino acids. This CDR3 reads CASSVWATNEKLFF. The CDR3 bases are TGTGCCAGCAGTGTCTGGGCAACTAATGAAAAACTGTTTTTT.

The chain recombines TRBV10-1 with TRBJ2-2; D is undetermined. The CDR3 has 13 amino acids. Per germline, CDR1 WNHNN and CDR2 SYGVQD (reference sequence). The germline V and J ends were trimmed by 8 bases and 3 bases, with 10 bases remaining between them. CDR3 sequence: CASGIRDTGELFF. CDR3 DNA sequence: TGCGCCAGCGGGATTCGGGACACCGGGGAGCTGTTTTTT.